This record looks at one T cell receptor (beta chain) sequence and its context. The data stem from a study of cytomegalovirus exposure and HLA in healthy donors. It was with 60 Vbeta and 13 Jbeta primers that the PCR ran. Repertoires were generated with immunoSEQ multiplex PCR, while TCRdb's copy carries only in-frame clones and drops some. Of some 180,000 clones in the sample, about four fifths were seen once. This CDR3 region has 13 residues. CDR1 is GTSNPN and CDR2 is SVGIG in the germline V gene (reference sequence). J was trimmed by 5 bases and V by 3 bases; bases with no gene match: 6. The sample was PBMCs. The chain carries TRBV30 and TRBJ1-1, with TRBD1 identical over 7 bases. The origin of this receptor is a male donor in good health and CMV-seronegative. The CDR3: CAWSRGFETEAFF. CDR3 nucleotides: TGTGCCTGGAGCAGGGGGTTTGAAACTGAAGCTTTCTTT.